This T cell receptor beta chain was observed in a study of blood T cells in healthy people across ages. On the study more broadly: Through template switching, about one barcoded beta molecule was captured per two T cells, as measured in model experiments. Study-wide results and limits: A roughly linear fall in TCR beta diversity per million T cells was seen with increasing age. A strong correlation was seen between TCR beta diversity and naive T cell percentage.

Per germline, CDR1 SGHRS and CDR2 YFSETQ. The CDR3 is 15 amino acids. V lost 0 bases, J lost 8 bases, and 6 bases stayed unmatched. The second PCR ran roughly 6 to 11 cycles with a sample-barcoded 5' primer and J-beta primers. The template-switch adaptor, which had 12 random nucleotides, put a tag on each cDNA molecule. In TCRdb, the 5' RACE reads were re-called with MiXCR into one record per CDR3 protein. The sample carries about 1.6 million distinct CDR3 sequences, about 31% recorded once. This clonotype has a handful of counts. Its antigen remains unknown. Input material: blood. This rearrangement joins TRBV5-1 to TRBJ2-1; TRBD2 matches 9 bases. The clonotype originates from a woman aged 25 to 39 in good health. The CDR3 here is CASSLEAGGYDEQFF. The CDR3 coding sequence is TGCGCCAGCAGCTTGGAAGCGGGGGGTTACGATGAGCAGTTCTTC.